What follows describes a single TCR beta chain. The target antigen is unknown. CDR1 is SNHLY, CDR2 FYNNEI, per germline. CDR3 length: 17 residues. The V end was cut by 2 bases, the J end by 0 bases, with 14 bases between. TCRdb keeps only in-frame clones here, not all; method: immunoSEQ multiplex PCR. The table has 80,000 to 90,000 clones, 90% seen once. This record comes from a study of T cell responses to AZD1222 COVID-19 vaccine. General study findings and limits: White British people made up most donors, females outnumbered males, and clonal diversity was possibly underestimated.

The sample consisted of peripheral blood, taken 28 days after the second AZD1222 dose. This chain connects TRBV2 to TRBJ1-5; unclear D gene. The TCR sequence derives from an adult who received the AZD1222 COVID-19 vaccine. CDR3: CASSEQVYGNSNQPQHF. In nucleotides, the CDR3 is TGTGCCAGCAGTGAACAAGTTTACGGGAATAGCAATCAGCCCCAGCATTTT.